This note documents a single T cell receptor (beta chain) sequence. This specimen belongs to a study of CD8 T cells in Susac syndrome. The germline CDR1 and CDR2 sequences are MNHEY and SMNVEV (reference sequence). V lost 1 base to trimming and J lost 13 bases, with 8 bases between them. The CDR3 extends over 10 amino acids. Reverse transcription of roughly 0.5 to 1 ug RNA was carried out with random hexamers. TCRdb processed the immunoSEQ multiplex PCR reads anew with MiXCR; each CDR3 protein has one entry. This table has 190,000 or so distinct CDR3 sequences, approximately 95% appearing once. J is TRBJ2-7 and V is TRBV27; D is ambiguous. The material sequenced was CD4+ T cells from PBMCs. The sequence came from a human donor with multiple sclerosis. The CDR3 reads CASSLFVLYF. CDR3 nucleotide sequence: TGTGCCAGCAGTTTATTCGTTTTATACTTC.